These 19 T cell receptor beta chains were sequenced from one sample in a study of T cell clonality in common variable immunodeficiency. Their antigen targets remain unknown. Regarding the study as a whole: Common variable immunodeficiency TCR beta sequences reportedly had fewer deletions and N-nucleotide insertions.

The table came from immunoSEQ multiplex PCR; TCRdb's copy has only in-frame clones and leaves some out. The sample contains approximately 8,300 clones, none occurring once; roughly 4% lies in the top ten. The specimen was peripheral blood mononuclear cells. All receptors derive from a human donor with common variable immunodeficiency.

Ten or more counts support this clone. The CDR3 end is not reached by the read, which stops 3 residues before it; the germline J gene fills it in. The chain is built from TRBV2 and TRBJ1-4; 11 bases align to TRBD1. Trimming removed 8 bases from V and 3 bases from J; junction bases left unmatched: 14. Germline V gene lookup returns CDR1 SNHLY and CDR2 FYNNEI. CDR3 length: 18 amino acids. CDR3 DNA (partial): TGTGCCAGCTGCCTTCTGGACAGGGGGCGTAGGTCTAATGAAAAA. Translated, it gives CASCLLDRGRRSNEK. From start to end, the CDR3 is CASCLLDRGRRSNEKLFF.

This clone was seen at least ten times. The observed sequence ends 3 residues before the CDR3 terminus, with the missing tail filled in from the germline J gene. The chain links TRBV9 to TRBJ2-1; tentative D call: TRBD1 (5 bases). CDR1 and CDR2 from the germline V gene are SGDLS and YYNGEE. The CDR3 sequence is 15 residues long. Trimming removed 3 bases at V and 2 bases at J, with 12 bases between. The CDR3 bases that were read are TGTGCCAGCAGCGCCGAAGGGGTTCCCTACAATGAG. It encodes CASSAEGVPYNE. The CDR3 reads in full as CASSAEGVPYNEQFF.

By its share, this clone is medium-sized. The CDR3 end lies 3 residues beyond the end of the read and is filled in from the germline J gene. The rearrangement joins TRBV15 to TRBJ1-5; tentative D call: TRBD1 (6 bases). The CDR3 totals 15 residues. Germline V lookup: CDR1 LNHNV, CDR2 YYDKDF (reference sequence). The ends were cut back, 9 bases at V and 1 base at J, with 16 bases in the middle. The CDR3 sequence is CATSRGGASNQPQHF. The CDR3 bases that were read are TGTGCCACTTCAAGAGGGGGGGCCAGCAATCAGCCC.

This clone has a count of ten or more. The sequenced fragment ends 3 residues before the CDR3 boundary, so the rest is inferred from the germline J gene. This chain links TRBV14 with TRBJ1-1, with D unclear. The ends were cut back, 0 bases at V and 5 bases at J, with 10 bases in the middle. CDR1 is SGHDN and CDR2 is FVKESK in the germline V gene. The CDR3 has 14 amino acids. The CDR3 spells CASSQDAGITEAFF. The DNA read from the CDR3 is TGTGCCAGCAGCCAAGATGCAGGTATAACTGAA.

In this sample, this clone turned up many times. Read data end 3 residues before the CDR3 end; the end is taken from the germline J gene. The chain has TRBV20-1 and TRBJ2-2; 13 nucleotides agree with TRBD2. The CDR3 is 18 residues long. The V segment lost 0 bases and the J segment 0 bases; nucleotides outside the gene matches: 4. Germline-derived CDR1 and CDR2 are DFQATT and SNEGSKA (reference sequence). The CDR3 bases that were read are TGCAGTGCTAGAGATCGAGGACTAGCGGGGGCGAACACCGGGGAG. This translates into CSARDRGLAGANTGE. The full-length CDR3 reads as CSARDRGLAGANTGELFF.

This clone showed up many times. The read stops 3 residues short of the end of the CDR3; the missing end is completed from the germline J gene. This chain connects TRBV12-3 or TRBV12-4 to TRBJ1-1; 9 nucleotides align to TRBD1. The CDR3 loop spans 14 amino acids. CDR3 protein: CASRLGQGGVRAFF. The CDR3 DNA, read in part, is TGTGCCAGCAGGTTGGGACAGGGTGGCGTCAGG.

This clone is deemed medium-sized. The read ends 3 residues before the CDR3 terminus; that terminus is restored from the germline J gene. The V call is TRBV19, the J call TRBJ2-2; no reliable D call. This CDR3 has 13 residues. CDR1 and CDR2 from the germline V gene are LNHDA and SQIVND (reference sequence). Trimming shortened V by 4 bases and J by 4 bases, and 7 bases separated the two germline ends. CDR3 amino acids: CASSTSVTGELFF. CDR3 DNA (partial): TGTGCCAGTAGTACCAGCGTCACCGGGGAG.

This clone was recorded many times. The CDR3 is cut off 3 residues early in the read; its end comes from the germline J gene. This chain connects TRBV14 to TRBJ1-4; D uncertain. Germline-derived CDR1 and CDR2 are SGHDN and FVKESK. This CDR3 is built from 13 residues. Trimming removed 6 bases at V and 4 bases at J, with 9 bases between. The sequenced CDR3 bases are TGTGCCAGCAGTCAACAGAGTAATGAAAAA. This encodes CASSQQSNEK. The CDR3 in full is CASSQQSNEKLFF.

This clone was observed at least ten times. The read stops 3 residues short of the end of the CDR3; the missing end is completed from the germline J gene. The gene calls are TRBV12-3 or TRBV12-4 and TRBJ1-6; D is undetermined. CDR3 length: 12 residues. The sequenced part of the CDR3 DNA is TGTGCCAGCAGTTTTGGAGGGCGCCCC. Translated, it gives CASSFGGRP. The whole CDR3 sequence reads CASSFGGRPLHF.

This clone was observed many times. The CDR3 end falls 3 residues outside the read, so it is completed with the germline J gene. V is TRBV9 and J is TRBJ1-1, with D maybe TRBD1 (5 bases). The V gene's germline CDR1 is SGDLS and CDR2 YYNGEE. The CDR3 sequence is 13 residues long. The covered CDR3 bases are TGTGCCAGCAGCGTGAGGGGAGGAGGAGCA. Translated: CASSVRGGGA. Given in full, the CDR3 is CASSVRGGGAAFF.

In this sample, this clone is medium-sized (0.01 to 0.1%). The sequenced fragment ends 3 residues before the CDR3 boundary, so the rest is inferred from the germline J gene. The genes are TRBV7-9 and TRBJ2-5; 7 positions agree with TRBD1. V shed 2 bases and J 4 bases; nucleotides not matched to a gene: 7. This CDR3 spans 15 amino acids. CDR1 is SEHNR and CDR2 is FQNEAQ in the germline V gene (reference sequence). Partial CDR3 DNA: TGTGCCAGCAGCTTAACACAGGGGCGAGGAGAGACC. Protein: CASSLTQGRGET. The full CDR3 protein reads CASSLTQGRGETQYF. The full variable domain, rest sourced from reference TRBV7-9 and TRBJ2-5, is DTGVSQNPRHKITKRGQNVTFRCDPISEHNRLYWYRQTLGQGPEFLTYFQNEAQLEKSRLLSDRFSAERPKGSFSTLEIQRTEQGDSAMYLCASSLTQGRGETQYFGPGTRLLVL.

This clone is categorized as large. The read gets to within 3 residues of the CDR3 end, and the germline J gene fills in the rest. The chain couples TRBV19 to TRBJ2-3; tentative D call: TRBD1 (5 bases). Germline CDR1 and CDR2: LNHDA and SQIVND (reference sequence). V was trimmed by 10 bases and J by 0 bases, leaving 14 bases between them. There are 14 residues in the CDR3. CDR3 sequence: CATSRQSSTDTQYF. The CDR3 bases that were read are TGTGCCACTTCTAGACAGAGTAGCACAGATACG.

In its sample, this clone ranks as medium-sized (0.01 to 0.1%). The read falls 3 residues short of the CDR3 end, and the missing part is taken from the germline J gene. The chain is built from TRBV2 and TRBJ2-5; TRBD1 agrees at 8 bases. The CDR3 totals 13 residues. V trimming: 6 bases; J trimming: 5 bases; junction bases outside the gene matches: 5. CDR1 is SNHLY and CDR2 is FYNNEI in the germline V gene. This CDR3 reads CASSQGARETQYF. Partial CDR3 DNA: TGTGCCAGCAGCCAGGGGGCGCGGGAGACC. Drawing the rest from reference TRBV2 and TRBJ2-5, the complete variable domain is EPEVTQTPSHQVTQMGQEVILRCVPISNHLYFYWYRQILGQKVEFLVSFYNNEISEKSEIFDDQFSVERPDGSNFTLKIRSTKLEDSAMYFCASSQGARETQYFGPGTRLLVL.

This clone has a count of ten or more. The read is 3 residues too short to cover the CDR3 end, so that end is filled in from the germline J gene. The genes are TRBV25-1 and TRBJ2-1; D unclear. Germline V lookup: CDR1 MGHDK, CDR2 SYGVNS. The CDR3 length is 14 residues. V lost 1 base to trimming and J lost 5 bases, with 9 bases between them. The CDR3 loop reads CASSEFGPNNEQFF. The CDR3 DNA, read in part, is TGTGCCAGCAGTGAATTCGGTCCTAACAATGAG.

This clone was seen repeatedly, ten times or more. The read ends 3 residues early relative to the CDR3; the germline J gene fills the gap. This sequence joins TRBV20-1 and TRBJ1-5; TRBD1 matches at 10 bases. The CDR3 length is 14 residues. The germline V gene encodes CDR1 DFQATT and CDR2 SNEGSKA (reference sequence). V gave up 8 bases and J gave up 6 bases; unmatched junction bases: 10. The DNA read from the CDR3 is TGCAGTCCGCACAGACAGGGGGCAGTTCAGCCC. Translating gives CSPHRQGAVQP. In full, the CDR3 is CSPHRQGAVQPQHF.

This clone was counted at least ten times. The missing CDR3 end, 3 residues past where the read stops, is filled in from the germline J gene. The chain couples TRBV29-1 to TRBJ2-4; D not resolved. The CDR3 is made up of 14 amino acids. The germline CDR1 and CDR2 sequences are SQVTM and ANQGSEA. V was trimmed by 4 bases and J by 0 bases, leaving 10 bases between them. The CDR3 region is CSVGGQLAKNIQYF. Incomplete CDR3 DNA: TGCAGCGTTGGTGGGCAACTAGCCAAAAACATT.

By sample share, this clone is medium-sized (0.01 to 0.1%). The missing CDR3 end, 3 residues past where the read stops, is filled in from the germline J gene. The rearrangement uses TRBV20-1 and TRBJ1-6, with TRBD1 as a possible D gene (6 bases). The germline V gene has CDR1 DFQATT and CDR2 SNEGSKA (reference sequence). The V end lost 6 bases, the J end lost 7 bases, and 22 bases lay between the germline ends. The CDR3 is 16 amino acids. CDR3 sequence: CSAGDTGSLYNSPLHF. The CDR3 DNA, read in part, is TGCAGTGCGGGCGATACAGGGAGTCTCTACAATTCACCC.

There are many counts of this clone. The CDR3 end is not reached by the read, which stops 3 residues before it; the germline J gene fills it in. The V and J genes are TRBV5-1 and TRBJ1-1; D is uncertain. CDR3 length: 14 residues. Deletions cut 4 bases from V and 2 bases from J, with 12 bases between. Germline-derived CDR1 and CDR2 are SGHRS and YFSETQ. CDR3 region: CASSLSPPNTEAFF. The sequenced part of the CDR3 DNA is TGCGCCAGCAGCCTTAGTCCCCCAAACACTGAA.

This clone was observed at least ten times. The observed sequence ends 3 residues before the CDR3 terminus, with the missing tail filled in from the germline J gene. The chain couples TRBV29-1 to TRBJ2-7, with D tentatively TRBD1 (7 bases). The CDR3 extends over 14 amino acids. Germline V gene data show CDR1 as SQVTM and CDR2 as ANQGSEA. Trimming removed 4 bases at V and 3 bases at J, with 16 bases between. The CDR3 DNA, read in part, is TGCAGCGTTGGAGGACCAGGGGGGTACTACGAG. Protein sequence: CSVGGPGGYYE. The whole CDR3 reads CSVGGPGGYYEQYF.